This is a list of T cell receptor beta chains from one sample in a study of blood T cell repertoires in COVID-19. Data came from immunoSEQ multiplex PCR; TCRdb stores just in-frame clones and leaves some out. The sample carries roughly 330,000 clones, about 89% recorded once. The sample taken for sequencing was PBMCs or T cells enriched from blood (not recorded which). The receptors here all came from a woman in her twenties or thirties who had recovered from COVID-19. Both conserved end residues are part of each CDR3. A D gene is named only where the DNA matches it firmly. The size entry is marked missing in some rows and otherwise reads once, few, many or a size class.

cdr3_aa: CASSQPGTGYTEAFF
cdr3_nt: TGTGCCAGCAGCCAACCCGGGACAGGTTACACTGAAGCTTTCTTT
cdr3_length: 15
j_call: TRBJ1-1
v_call: TRBV4-2
d_call: TRBD1
clone_size: few

cdr3_aa: CASSPPLPEAFF
cdr3_nt: TGTGCCAGCAGCCCCCCCCTCCCCGAAGCTTTCTTT
cdr3_length: 12
j_call: TRBJ1-1
v_call: TRBV7-9
d_call: .
clone_size: .

cdr3_aa: CASSRGAPFTGELFF
cdr3_nt: TGTGCCAGCAGCCGGGGGGCCCCGTTCACCGGGGAGCTGTTTTTT
cdr3_length: 15
j_call: TRBJ2-2
v_call: TRBV5-6
d_call: .
clone_size: .

cdr3_aa: CAISEFAANQPQHF
cdr3_nt: TGTGCCATCAGTGAGTTTGCGGCGAATCAGCCCCAGCATTTT
cdr3_length: 14
j_call: TRBJ1-5
v_call: TRBV10-3
d_call: .
clone_size: .

cdr3_aa: CASRPDRAYGYTF
cdr3_nt: TGTGCCAGCAGACCAGACAGGGCCTATGGCTACACCTTC
cdr3_length: 13
j_call: TRBJ1-2
v_call: TRBV6-5
d_call: TRBD1
clone_size: .

cdr3_aa: CASSVTPSSGNTIYF
cdr3_nt: TGTGCCAGCAGCGTAACGCCGAGCTCTGGAAACACCATATATTTT
cdr3_length: 15
j_call: TRBJ1-3
v_call: TRBV9
d_call: .
clone_size: .

cdr3_aa: CAWREGSVDTQYF
cdr3_nt: TGTGCCTGGAGGGAGGGGAGTGTAGATACGCAGTATTTT
cdr3_length: 13
j_call: TRBJ2-3
v_call: TRBV30
d_call: .
clone_size: .

cdr3_aa: CASSLPPGQGGYGYTF
cdr3_nt: TGTGCCAGCAGCTTGCCCCCGGGACAGGGAGGTTATGGCTACACCTTC
cdr3_length: 16
j_call: TRBJ1-2
v_call: TRBV4-2
d_call: TRBD1
clone_size: .

cdr3_aa: CASSRRWDTADYGYTF
cdr3_nt: TGTGCCAGCAGCCGCCGTTGGGACACCGCTGACTATGGCTACACCTTC
cdr3_length: 16
j_call: TRBJ1-2
v_call: TRBV4-2
d_call: .
clone_size: .

cdr3_aa: CASSLEERDYNNEQFF
cdr3_nt: TGTGCCAGCAGCTTAGAGGAGCGGGACTACAACAATGAGCAGTTCTTC
cdr3_length: 16
j_call: TRBJ2-1
v_call: TRBV7-2
d_call: TRBD2
clone_size: .

cdr3_aa: CASSEQGVEAFF
cdr3_nt: TGCGCCAGCAGCGAACAGGGGGTCGAAGCTTTCTTT
cdr3_length: 12
j_call: TRBJ1-1
v_call: TRBV5-1
d_call: TRBD1
clone_size: .

cdr3_aa: CASSTGGGYEQYF
cdr3_nt: TGTGCCAGCAGTACAGGGGGCGGCTACGAGCAGTACTTC
cdr3_length: 13
j_call: TRBJ2-7
v_call: TRBV12-3/TRBV12-4
d_call: TRBD1
clone_size: .

cdr3_aa: CASSGGGRGGQPQHF
cdr3_nt: TGTGCCAGTAGTGGAGGGGGCCGTGGCGGTCAGCCCCAGCATTTT
cdr3_length: 15
j_call: TRBJ1-5
v_call: TRBV19
d_call: TRBD1
clone_size: .

cdr3_aa: CASSYSDQRGYNEQFF
cdr3_nt: TGTGCCAGCAGTTACTCGGACCAGCGGGGATACAATGAGCAGTTCTTC
cdr3_length: 16
j_call: TRBJ2-1
v_call: TRBV6-6
d_call: TRBD2
clone_size: .

cdr3_aa: CSVMPRETQYF
cdr3_nt: TGCAGTGTTATGCCGCGGGAGACCCAGTACTTC
cdr3_length: 11
j_call: TRBJ2-5
v_call: TRBV20-1
d_call: .
clone_size: .

cdr3_aa: CASSQESAGGFYGYTF
cdr3_nt: TGTGCCAGCAGCCAAGAATCAGCAGGGGGTTTCTATGGCTACACCTTC
cdr3_length: 16
j_call: TRBJ1-2
v_call: TRBV3-1/TRBV3-2
d_call: TRBD1
clone_size: .

cdr3_aa: CASESMSTEAFF
cdr3_nt: TGTGCCAGCGAGTCGATGAGCACTGAAGCTTTCTTT
cdr3_length: 12
j_call: TRBJ1-1
v_call: TRBV9
d_call: .
clone_size: .

cdr3_aa: CASSSGGGLDTQYF
cdr3_nt: TGTGCCAGCTCCTCGGGGGGAGGGTTAGATACGCAGTATTTT
cdr3_length: 14
j_call: TRBJ2-3
v_call: TRBV7-3
d_call: TRBD2
clone_size: .

cdr3_aa: CASSLDRTAGNTIYF
cdr3_nt: TGTGCCAGCAGCTTGGACAGAACGGCTGGAAACACCATATATTTT
cdr3_length: 15
j_call: TRBJ1-3
v_call: TRBV7-2
d_call: .
clone_size: .

cdr3_aa: CASSARASNYGYTF
cdr3_nt: TGTGCCAGCAGTGCCAGGGCGTCTAACTATGGCTACACCTTC
cdr3_length: 14
j_call: TRBJ1-2
v_call: TRBV28
d_call: .
clone_size: .

cdr3_aa: CASSLAPRETQYF
cdr3_nt: TGCGCCAGCAGCTTGGCCCCCAGGGAGACCCAGTACTTC
cdr3_length: 13
j_call: TRBJ2-5
v_call: TRBV5-1
d_call: .
clone_size: .

cdr3_aa: CASSQDRLNTGELFF
cdr3_nt: TGCGCCAGCAGCCAAGACAGGCTGAACACCGGGGAGCTGTTTTTT
cdr3_length: 15
j_call: TRBJ2-2
v_call: TRBV4-3
d_call: .
clone_size: once

cdr3_aa: CAIRTSGDSYNEQFF
cdr3_nt: TGTGCCATCAGAACTAGCGGGGACTCCTACAATGAGCAGTTCTTC
cdr3_length: 15
j_call: TRBJ2-1
v_call: TRBV10-3
d_call: TRBD2
clone_size: .

cdr3_aa: CASRGRAYEQYF
cdr3_nt: TGCGCCAGCCGGGGGAGGGCCTACGAGCAGTACTTC
cdr3_length: 12
j_call: TRBJ2-7
v_call: TRBV5-1
d_call: TRBD2
clone_size: .

cdr3_aa: CAISESNTDTQYF
cdr3_nt: TGTGCCATCAGTGAGTCCAACACAGATACGCAGTATTTT
cdr3_length: 13
j_call: TRBJ2-3
v_call: TRBV10-3
d_call: .
clone_size: few

cdr3_aa: CASSLILEAGELFF
cdr3_nt: TGTGCCAGCAGCTTAATCTTAGAGGCCGGGGAGCTGTTTTTT
cdr3_length: 14
j_call: TRBJ2-2
v_call: TRBV7-2
d_call: .
clone_size: .

cdr3_aa: CASSINSDSGEQYF
cdr3_nt: TGTGCCAGTAGTATTAACTCGGACAGCGGCGAGCAGTACTTC
cdr3_length: 14
j_call: TRBJ2-7
v_call: TRBV19
d_call: .
clone_size: .

cdr3_aa: CASSQETQYF
cdr3_nt: TGTGCCAGCAGCCAGGAGACCCAGTACTTC
cdr3_length: 10
j_call: TRBJ2-5
v_call: TRBV11-3
d_call: .
clone_size: .

cdr3_aa: CASRPEATNEKLFF
cdr3_nt: TGTGCCAGCAGACCAGAGGCAACTAATGAAAAACTGTTTTTT
cdr3_length: 14
j_call: TRBJ1-4
v_call: TRBV27
d_call: .
clone_size: .

cdr3_aa: CASSQLSGDTDTQYF
cdr3_nt: TGCGCCAGCAGCCAATTGAGCGGGGACACAGATACGCAGTATTTT
cdr3_length: 15
j_call: TRBJ2-3
v_call: TRBV4-1
d_call: TRBD2
clone_size: .

cdr3_aa: CATGLADIKLGNEQFF
cdr3_nt: TGTGCCACCGGACTAGCGGACATTAAATTGGGGAATGAGCAGTTCTTC
cdr3_length: 16
j_call: TRBJ2-1
v_call: TRBV10-3
d_call: TRBD2
clone_size: once

cdr3_aa: CASSPDRGLDNEQFF
cdr3_nt: TGCGCCAGCAGCCCGGACAGGGGGCTTGATAATGAGCAGTTCTTC
cdr3_length: 15
j_call: TRBJ2-1
v_call: TRBV5-1
d_call: TRBD1
clone_size: .

cdr3_aa: CASSQETGGLHYGYTF
cdr3_nt: TGTGCCAGCAGCCAGGAGACAGGGGGCCTCCACTATGGCTACACCTTC
cdr3_length: 16
j_call: TRBJ1-2
v_call: TRBV7-9
d_call: TRBD1
clone_size: .

cdr3_aa: CASSLEAGPGNTIYF
cdr3_nt: TGTGCCAGCAGCTTGGAGGCAGGGCCAGGAAACACCATATATTTT
cdr3_length: 15
j_call: TRBJ1-3
v_call: TRBV5-4
d_call: .
clone_size: .

cdr3_aa: CASSEDLRTRDYGYTF
cdr3_nt: TGTGCCAGCAGTGAGGACCTCCGGACAAGGGACTATGGCTACACCTTC
cdr3_length: 16
j_call: TRBJ1-2
v_call: TRBV6-1
d_call: .
clone_size: .

cdr3_aa: CAGYRGGYTF
cdr3_nt: TGTGCCGGCTACAGGGGCGGCTACACCTTC
cdr3_length: 10
j_call: TRBJ1-2
v_call: TRBV30
d_call: TRBD1
clone_size: few

cdr3_aa: CASSNWQGQDYGYTF
cdr3_nt: TGTGCCAGTAGTAATTGGCAGGGGCAAGACTATGGCTACACCTTC
cdr3_length: 15
j_call: TRBJ1-2
v_call: TRBV19
d_call: .
clone_size: .

cdr3_aa: CASSKEGGVRLGHEQYF
cdr3_nt: TGTGCCAGCAGCAAAGAAGGCGGGGTGAGGTTGGGTCACGAGCAGTACTTC
cdr3_length: 17
j_call: TRBJ2-7
v_call: TRBV21-1
d_call: .
clone_size: .

cdr3_aa: CASSLVLTGDGYTF
cdr3_nt: TGTGCCAGCAGCTTAGTTCTGACAGGGGATGGCTACACCTTC
cdr3_length: 14
j_call: TRBJ1-2
v_call: TRBV7-2
d_call: TRBD1
clone_size: .

cdr3_aa: CASSFLTGQETQYF
cdr3_nt: TGTGCCAGCAGCTTTCTCACGGGGCAAGAGACCCAGTACTTC
cdr3_length: 14
j_call: TRBJ2-5
v_call: TRBV7-9
d_call: .
clone_size: .

cdr3_aa: CASSLLGEIPYEQYF
cdr3_nt: TGCGCCAGCAGCTTGCTTGGGGAGATACCCTACGAGCAGTACTTC
cdr3_length: 15
j_call: TRBJ2-7
v_call: TRBV5-1
d_call: .
clone_size: .

cdr3_aa: CASRRDRLGYGYTF
cdr3_nt: TGTGCCAGCAGGCGCGACAGGTTAGGCTATGGCTACACCTTC
cdr3_length: 14
j_call: TRBJ1-2
v_call: TRBV5-8
d_call: .
clone_size: .

cdr3_aa: CASQGGLYTGELFF
cdr3_nt: TGTGCCAGTCAGGGGGGATTGTACACCGGGGAGCTGTTTTTT
cdr3_length: 14
j_call: TRBJ2-2
v_call: TRBV7-9
d_call: .
clone_size: few